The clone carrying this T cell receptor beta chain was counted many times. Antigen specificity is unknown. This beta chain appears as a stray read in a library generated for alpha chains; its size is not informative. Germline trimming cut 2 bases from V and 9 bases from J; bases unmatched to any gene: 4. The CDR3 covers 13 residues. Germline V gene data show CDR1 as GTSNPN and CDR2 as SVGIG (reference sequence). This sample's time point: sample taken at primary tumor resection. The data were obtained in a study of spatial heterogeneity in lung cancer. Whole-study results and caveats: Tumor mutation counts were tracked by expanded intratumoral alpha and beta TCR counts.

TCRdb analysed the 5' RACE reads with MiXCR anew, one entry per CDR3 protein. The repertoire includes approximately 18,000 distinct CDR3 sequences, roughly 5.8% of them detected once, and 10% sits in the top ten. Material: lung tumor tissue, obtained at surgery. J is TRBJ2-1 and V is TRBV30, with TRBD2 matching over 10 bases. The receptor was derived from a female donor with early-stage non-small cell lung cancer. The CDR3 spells CAWSQRLAGEQFF. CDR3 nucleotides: TGTGCCTGGAGTCAGCGACTAGCGGGTGAGCAGTTCTTC.